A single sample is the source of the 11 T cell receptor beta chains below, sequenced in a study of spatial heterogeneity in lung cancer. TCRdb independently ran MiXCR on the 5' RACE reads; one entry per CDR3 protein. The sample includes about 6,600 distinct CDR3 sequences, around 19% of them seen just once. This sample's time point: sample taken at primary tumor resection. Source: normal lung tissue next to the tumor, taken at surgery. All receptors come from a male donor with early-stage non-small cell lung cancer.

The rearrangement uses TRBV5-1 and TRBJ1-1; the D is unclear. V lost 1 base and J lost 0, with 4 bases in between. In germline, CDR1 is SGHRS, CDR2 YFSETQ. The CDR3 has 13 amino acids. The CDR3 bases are TGCGCCAGCAGCTTGACTGTGAACACTGAAGCTTTCTTT. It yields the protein CASSLTVNTEAFF.

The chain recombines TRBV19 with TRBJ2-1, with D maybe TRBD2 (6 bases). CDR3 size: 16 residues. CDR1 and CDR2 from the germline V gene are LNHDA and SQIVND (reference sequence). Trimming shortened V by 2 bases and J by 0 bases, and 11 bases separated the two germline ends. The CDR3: CASSINSGHSYNEQFF. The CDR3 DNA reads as TGTGCCAGTAGTATAAATAGCGGTCACTCCTACAATGAGCAGTTCTTC. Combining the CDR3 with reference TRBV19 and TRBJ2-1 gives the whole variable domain DGGITQSPKYLFRKEGQNVTLSCEQNLNHDAMYWYRQDPGQGLRLIYYSQIVNDFQKGDIAEGYSVSREKKESFPLTVTSAQKNPTAFYLCASSINSGHSYNEQFFGPGTRLTVL.

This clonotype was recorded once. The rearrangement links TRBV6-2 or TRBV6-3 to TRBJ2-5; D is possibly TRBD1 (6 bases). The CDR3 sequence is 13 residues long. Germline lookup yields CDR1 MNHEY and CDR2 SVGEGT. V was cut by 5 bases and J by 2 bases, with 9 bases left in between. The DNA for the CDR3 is TGTGCCAGCAGTCGGGACAAACAAGAGACCCAGTACTTC. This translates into CASSRDKQETQYF.

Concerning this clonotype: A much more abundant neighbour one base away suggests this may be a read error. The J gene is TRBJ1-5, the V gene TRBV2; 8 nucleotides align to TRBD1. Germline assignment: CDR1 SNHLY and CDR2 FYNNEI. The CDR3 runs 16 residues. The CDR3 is CASSPQPRQGSQPQPF. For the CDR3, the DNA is TGTGCCAGCAGTCCTCAACCCCGACAGGGGAGTCAGCCCCAGCCTTTT.

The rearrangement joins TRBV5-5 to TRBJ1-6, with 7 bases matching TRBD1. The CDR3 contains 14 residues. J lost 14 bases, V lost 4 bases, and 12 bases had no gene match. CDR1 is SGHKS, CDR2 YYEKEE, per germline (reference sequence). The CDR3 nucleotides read TGTGCCAGCAGCGCCGGACAGGACGTGGTAGCCCTCCACTTT. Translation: CASSAGQDVVALHF.

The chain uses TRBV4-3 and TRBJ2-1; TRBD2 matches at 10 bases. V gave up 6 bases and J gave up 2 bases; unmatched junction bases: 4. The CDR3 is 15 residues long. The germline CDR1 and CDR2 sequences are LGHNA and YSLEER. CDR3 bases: TGCGCCAGCAGTCGGACTAGCGGTCCCTACAATGAGCAGTTCTTC. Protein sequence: CASSRTSGPYNEQFF.

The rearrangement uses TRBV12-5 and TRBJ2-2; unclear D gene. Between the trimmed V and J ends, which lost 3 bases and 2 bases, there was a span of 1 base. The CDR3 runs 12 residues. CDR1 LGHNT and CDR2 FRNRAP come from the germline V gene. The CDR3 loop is CASGLNTGELFF. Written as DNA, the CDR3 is TGTGCTAGTGGTTTAAACACCGGGGAGCTGTTTTTT.

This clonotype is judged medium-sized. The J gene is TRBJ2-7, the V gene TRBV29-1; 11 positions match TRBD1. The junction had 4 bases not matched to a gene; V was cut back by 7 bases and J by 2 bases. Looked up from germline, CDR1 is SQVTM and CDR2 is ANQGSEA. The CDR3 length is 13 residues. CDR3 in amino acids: CSALGQGAYEQYF. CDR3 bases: TGCAGCGCCCTGGGACAGGGGGCCTACGAGCAGTACTTC.

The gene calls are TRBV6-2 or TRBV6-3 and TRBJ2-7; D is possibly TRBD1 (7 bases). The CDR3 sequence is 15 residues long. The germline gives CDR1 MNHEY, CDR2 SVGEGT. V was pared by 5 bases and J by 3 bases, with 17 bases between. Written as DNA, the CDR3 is TGTGCCAGCAGTCGGCGGGACAGTTCTTACTACGAGCAGTACTTC. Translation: CASSRRDSSYYEQYF.

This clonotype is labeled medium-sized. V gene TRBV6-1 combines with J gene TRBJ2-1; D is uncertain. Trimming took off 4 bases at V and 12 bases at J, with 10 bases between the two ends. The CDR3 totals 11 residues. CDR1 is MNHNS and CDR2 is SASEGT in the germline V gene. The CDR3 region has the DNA TGTGCCAGCAGTGGGGTGACTGGGCAGTTCTTC. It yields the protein CASSGVTGQFF.

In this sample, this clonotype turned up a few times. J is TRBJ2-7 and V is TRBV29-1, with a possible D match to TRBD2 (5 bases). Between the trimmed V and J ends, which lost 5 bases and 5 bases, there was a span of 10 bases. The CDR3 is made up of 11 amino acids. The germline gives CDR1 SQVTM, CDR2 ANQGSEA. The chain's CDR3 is CSVLWRDEQYF. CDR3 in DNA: TGCAGCGTTCTTTGGCGGGACGAGCAGTACTTC.